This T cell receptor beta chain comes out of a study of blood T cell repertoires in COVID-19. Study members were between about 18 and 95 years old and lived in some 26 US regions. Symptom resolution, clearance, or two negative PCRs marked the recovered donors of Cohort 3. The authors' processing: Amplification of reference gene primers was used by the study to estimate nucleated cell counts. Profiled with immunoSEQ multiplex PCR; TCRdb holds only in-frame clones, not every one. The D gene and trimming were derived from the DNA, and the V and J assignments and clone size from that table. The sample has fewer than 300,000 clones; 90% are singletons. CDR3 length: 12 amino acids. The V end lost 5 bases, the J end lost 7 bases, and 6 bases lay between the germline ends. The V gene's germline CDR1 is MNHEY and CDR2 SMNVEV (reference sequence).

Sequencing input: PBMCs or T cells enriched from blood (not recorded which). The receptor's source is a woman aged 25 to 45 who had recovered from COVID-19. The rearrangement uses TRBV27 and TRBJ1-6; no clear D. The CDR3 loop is CASSGRNSPLHF. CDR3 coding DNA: TGTGCCAGCAGTGGGAGGAATTCACCCCTCCACTTT.